Sequencing of this TCR beta chain was carried out in a study of PD-L1 blockade in urothelial cancer. In the study overall: Blood samples had a median of 141,255 T cells, tens of thousands of unique TCRs, and clonality approximately 0.08. Overall study findings and caveats: Below-median pretreatment blood TCR clonality was associated with improved progression-free and overall survival.

CDR1 and CDR2 from the germline V gene are LNHDA and SQIVND (reference sequence). The CDR3 is 16 amino acids. Unmatched junction bases numbered 6, after V lost 2 bases and J lost 4 bases. Note on this clone: Its target is unknown.

The table came from immunoSEQ multiplex PCR; TCRdb's copy has only in-frame clones and leaves some out. The sample comprises some 120,000 clones, roughly 90% of which are singletons, and 1.5% to 2% rests with the top ten. Specified time point: peripheral blood 6 weeks after treatment start. The clonotype originates from a man aged 55 to 70 with urothelial cancer. This specimen was PBMCs, taken around atezolizumab (anti-PD-L1) treatment. The J gene is TRBJ1-5, the V gene TRBV19, with 9 bases matching TRBD1. CDR3 DNA: TGTGCCAGTAGTATAATGGGACAGGGAGCTAATCAGCCCCAGCATTTT. Its protein is CASSIMGQGANQPQHF.